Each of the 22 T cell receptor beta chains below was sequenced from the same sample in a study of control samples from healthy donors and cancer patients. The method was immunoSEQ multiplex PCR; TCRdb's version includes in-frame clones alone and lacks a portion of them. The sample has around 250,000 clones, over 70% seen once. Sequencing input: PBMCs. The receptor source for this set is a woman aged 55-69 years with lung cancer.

This CDR3 reads CASSSTGAYEQYF. The DNA of the CDR3 is TGTGCCAGCAGTTCTACAGGGGCCTACGAGCAGTACTTC. The chain carries TRBV12-3 or TRBV12-4 and TRBJ2-7, with TRBD1 identical over 7 bases. The length of the CDR3 is 13 residues. After removal of 4 bases from V and 2 bases from J, the junction contained 2 bases not matched to a gene.

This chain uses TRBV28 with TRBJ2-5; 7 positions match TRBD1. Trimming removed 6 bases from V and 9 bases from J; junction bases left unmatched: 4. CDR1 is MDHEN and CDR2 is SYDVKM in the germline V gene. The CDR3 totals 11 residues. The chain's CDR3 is CASRRTGAQYF. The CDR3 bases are TGTGCCAGCAGGCGTACAGGGGCCCAGTACTTC.

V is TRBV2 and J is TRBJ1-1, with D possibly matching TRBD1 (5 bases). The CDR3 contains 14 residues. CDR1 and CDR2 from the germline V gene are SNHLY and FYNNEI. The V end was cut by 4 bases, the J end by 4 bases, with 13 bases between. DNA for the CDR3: TGTGCCAGCAGTGGGACGGGGGTGATCACTGAAGCTTTCTTT. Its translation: CASSGTGVITEAFF.

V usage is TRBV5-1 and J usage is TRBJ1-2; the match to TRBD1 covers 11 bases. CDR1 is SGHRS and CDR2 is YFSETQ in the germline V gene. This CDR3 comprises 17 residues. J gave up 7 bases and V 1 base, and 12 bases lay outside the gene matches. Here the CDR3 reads CASSLYGQGAAGGGYTF. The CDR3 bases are TGCGCCAGCAGCTTGTACGGACAGGGGGCCGCGGGAGGTGGCTACACCTTC.

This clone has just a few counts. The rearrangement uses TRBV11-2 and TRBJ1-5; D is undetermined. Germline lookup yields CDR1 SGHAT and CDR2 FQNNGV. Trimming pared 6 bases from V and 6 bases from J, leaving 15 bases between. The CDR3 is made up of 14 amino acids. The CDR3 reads CASSGIGEGQPQHF. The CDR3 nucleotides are TGTGCCAGCAGTGGCATTGGGGAGGGTCAGCCCCAGCATTTT.

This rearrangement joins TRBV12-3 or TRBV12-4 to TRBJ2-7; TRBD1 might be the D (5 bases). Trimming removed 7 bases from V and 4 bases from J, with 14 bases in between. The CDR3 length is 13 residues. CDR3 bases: TGTGCCAGCACCCGTACAGGTTCGTACGAGCAGTACTTC. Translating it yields CASTRTGSYEQYF.

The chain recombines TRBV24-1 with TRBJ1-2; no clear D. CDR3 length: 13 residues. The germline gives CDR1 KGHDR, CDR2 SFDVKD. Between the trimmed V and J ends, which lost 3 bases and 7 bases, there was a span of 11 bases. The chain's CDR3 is CATSDERDVGYTF. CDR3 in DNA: TGTGCCACCAGTGATGAAAGGGATGTTGGCTACACCTTC.

The CDR3 bases are TGCGCCAGCAGCTTGAGGCAGGAGTCATGGCATGAGCAGTTCTTC. Its translation is CASSLRQESWHEQFF. This chain links TRBV5-1 with TRBJ2-1; D is ambiguous. The CDR3 extends over 15 amino acids. In germline, CDR1 is SGHRS, CDR2 YFSETQ. Trimming left V 1 base short and J 8 bases short, with 16 bases between.

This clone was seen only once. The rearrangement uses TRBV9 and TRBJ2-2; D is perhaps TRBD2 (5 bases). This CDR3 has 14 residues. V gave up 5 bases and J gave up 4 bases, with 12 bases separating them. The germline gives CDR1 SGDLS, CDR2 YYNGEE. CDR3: CASRAGEGTGELFF. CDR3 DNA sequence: TGTGCCAGCAGGGCGGGTGAGGGCACCGGGGAGCTGTTTTTT.

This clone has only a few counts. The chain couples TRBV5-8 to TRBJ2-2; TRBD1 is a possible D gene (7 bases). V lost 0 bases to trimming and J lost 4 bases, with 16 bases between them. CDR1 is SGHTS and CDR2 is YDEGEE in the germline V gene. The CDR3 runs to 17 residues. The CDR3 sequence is CASSLVGGTDSTGELFF. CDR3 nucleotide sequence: TGTGCCAGCAGCTTGGTTGGGGGGACAGATTCCACCGGGGAGCTGTTTTTT.

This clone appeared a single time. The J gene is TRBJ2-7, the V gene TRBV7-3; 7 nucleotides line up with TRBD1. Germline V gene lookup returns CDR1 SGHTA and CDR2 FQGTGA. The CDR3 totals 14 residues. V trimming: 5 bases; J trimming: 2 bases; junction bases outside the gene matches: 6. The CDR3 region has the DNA TGTGCCAGCAGCGTATCCGGGACAGCCTACGAGCAGTACTTC. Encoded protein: CASSVSGTAYEQYF. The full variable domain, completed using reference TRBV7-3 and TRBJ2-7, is GAGVSQTPSNKVTEKGKYVELRCDPISGHTALYWYRQSLGQGPEFLIYFQGTGAADDSGLPNDRFFAVRPEGSVSTLKIQRTERGDSAVYLCASSVSGTAYEQYFGPGTRLTVT.

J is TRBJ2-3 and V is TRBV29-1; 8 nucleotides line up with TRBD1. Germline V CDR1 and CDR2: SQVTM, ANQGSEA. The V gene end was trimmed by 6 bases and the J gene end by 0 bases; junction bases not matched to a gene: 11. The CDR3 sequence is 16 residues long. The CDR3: CSVISGRDRSTDTQYF. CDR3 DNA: TGCAGCGTGATATCGGGGCGGGACAGGAGCACAGATACGCAGTATTTT.

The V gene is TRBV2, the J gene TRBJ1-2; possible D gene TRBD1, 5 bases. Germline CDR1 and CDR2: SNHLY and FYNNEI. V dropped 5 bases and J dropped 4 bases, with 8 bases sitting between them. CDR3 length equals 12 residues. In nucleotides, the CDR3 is TGTGCCAGCAGTACAGGTCTCTATGGCTACACCTTC. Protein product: CASSTGLYGYTF.

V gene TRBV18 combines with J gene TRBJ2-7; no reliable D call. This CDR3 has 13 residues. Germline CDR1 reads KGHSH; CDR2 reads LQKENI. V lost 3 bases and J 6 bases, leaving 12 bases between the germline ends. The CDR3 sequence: CASSPPAYLEQYF. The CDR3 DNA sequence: TGTGCCAGCTCACCCCCTGCTTATCTCGAGCAGTACTTC.

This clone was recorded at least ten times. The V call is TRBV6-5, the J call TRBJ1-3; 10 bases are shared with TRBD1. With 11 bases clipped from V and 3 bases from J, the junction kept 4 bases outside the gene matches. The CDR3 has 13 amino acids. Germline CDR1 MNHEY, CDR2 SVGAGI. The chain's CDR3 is CAWGQGIGNTIYF. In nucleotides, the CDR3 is TGTGCCTGGGGACAGGGGATTGGAAACACCATATATTTT.

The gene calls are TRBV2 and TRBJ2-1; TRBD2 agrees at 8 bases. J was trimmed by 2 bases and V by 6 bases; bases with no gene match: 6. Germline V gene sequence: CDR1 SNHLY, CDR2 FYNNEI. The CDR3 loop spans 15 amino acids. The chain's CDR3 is CASSPGLVPYNEQFF. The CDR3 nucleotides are TGTGCCAGCAGCCCGGGACTAGTACCCTACAATGAGCAGTTCTTC. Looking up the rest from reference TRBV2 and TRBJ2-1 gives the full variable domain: EPEVTQTPSHQVTQMGQEVILRCVPISNHLYFYWYRQILGQKVEFLVSFYNNEISEKSEIFDDQFSVERPDGSNFTLKIRSTKLEDSAMYFCASSPGLVPYNEQFFGPGTRLTVL.

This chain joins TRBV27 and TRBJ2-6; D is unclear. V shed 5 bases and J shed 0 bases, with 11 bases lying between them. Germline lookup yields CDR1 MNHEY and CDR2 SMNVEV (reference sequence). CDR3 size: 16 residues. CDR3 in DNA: TGTGCCAGCAGTCTACAAGGGATCTCTGGGGCCAACGTCCTGACTTTC. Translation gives CASSLQGISGANVLTF.

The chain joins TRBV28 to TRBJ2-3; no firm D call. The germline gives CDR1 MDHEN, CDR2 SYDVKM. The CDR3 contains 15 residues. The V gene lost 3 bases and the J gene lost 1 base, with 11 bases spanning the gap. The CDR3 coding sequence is TGTGCCAGCAGTTTGGACCCAACCCGCACAGATACGCAGTATTTT. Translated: CASSLDPTRTDTQYF.

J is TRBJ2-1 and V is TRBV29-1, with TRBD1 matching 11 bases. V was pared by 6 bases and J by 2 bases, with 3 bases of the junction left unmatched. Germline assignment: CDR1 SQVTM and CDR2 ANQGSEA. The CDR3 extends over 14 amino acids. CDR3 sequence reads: CSVRTGGPYNEQFF. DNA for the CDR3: TGCAGCGTCCGGACAGGGGGCCCCTACAATGAGCAGTTCTTC.

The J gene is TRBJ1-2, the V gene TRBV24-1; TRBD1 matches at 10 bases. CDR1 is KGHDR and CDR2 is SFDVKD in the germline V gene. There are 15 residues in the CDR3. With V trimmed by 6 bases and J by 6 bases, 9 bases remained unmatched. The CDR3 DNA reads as TGTGCCACCAGTAATCCGGGACAGGGGCAGGATGGCTACACCTTC. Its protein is CATSNPGQGQDGYTF.

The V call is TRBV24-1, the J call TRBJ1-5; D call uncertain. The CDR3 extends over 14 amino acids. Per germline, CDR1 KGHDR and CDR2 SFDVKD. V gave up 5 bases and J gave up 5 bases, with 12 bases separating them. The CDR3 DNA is TGTGCCACCAGTGCAAGGACTTTTGATCAGCCCCAGCATTTT. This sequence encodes CATSARTFDQPQHF.

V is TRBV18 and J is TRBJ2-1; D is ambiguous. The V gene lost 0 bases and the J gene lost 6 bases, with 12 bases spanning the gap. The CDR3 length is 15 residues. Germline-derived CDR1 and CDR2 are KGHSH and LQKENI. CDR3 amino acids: CASSPPARSRNEQFF. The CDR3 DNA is TGTGCCAGCTCACCACCAGCGAGATCTCGCAATGAGCAGTTCTTC.